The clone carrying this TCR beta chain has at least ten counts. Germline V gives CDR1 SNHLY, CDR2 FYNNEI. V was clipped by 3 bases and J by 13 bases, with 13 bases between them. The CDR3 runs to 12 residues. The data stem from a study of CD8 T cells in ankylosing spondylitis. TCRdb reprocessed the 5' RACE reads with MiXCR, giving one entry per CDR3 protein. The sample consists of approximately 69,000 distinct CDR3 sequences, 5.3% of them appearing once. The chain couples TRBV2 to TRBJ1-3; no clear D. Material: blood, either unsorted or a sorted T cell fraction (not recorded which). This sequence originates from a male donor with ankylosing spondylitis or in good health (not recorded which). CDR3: CASSEVRVNIYF. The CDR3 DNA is TGTGCCAGCAGTGAGGTTCGGGTGAATATATATTTT.